This TCR beta chain was captured in a study of control samples from healthy donors and cancer patients. The assay was immunoSEQ multiplex PCR, and TCRdb's table has in-frame clones only and misses some. The sample holds 150,000 to 200,000 clones, around 96% seen once. This clone was recorded only once. The clonotype originates from a woman in her 30s in good health. Sequencing was performed on blood.

Here the CDR3 reads CASSPRTASGNTIYF. CDR3 nucleotide sequence: TGTGCCAGCAGCCCCCGGACAGCTTCTGGAAACACCATATATTTT. This chain links TRBV9 with TRBJ1-3, with D perhaps matching TRBD1 (6 bases). The CDR3 loop spans 15 amino acids. The germline V gene encodes CDR1 SGDLS and CDR2 YYNGEE. The V gene lost 4 bases and the J gene lost 1 base, with 12 bases spanning the gap.